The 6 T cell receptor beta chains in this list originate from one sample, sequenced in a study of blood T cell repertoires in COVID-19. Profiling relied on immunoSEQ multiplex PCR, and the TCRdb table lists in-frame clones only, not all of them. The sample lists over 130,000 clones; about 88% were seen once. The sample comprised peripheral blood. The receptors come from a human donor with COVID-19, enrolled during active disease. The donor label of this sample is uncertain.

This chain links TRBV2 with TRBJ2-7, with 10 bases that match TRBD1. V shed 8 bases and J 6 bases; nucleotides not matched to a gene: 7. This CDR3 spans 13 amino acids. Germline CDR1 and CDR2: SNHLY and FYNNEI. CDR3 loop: CASGGTGAAEQYF. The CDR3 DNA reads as TGTGCCAGCGGGGGGACAGGGGCCGCCGAGCAGTACTTC.

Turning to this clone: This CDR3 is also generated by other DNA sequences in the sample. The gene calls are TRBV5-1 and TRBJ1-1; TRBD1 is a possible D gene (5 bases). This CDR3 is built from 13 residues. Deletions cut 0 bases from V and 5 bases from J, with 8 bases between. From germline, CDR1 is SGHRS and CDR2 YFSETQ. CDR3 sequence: CASSLEGVTEAFF. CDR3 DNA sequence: TGCGCCAGCAGCTTGGAAGGGGTGACTGAAGCTTTCTTT.

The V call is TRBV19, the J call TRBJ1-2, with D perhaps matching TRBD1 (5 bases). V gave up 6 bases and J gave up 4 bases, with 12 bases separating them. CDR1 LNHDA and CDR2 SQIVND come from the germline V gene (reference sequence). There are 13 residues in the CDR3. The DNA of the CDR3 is TGTGCCAGTAGGCGGGGGGGTATCTATGGCTACACCTTC. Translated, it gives CASRRGGIYGYTF.

The CDR3 loop is CAYTQGRFYGYTF. Here the CDR3 DNA reads TGTGCCTACACACAGGGGAGATTCTATGGCTACACCTTC. The J gene is TRBJ1-2, the V gene TRBV30; 7 bases map to TRBD1. The CDR3 is 13 residues long. Unmatched junction bases numbered 9, after V lost 7 bases and J lost 4 bases. Germline-derived CDR1 and CDR2 are GTSNPN and SVGIG (reference sequence).

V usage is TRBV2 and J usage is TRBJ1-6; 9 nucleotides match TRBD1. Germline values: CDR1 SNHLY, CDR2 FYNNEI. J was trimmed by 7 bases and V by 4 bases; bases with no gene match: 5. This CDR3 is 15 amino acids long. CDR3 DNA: TGTGCCAGCAGTGTAGACAGGGGGGTAAATTCACCCCTCCACTTT. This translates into CASSVDRGVNSPLHF.

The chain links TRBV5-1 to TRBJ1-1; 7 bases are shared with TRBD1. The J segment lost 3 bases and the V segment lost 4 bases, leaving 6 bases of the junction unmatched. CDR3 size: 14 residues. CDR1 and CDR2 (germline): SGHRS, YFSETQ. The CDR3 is CASSPRQGDTEAFF. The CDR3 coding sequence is TGCGCCAGCAGCCCCCGACAGGGTGACACTGAAGCTTTCTTT. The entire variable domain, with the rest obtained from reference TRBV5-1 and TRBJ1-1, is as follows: KAGVTQTPRYLIKTRGQQVTLSCSPISGHRSVSWYQQTPGQGLQFLFEYFSETQRNKGNFPGRFSGRQFSNSRSEMNVSTLELGDSALYLCASSPRQGDTEAFFGQGTRLTVV.